Below, 15 T cell receptor beta chains from the same sample are listed, as sequenced in a study of CXCR3-negative and CXCR3-positive naive CD8 T cells. Notes on the study in general: CXCR3-positive naive cells carried more hydrophobic TRB CDR3s than CXCR3-negative ones.

Via 5' RACE with UMI labels, TRB cDNA libraries were prepared. TCRdb reprocessed the 5' RACE reads and keeps a single row for each CDR3 protein, giving no DNA. The sample table includes some 130,000 distinct CDR3 sequences. No antigen has been assigned to these receptors. Source material: naive CXCR3+ CD8+ T cells from blood. Subset of the sample: CD45RO-CCR7+CD27+CD95- naive CD8+ T cells expressing CXCR3 (TNR3+). These receptor sequences come from a human donor in good health. Some clones in this sample may be carry-over from other donors' samples.

The V gene is TRBV7-8, the J gene TRBJ2-3; as DNA is missing, the TRBD1 call by TCRdb cannot be tested. CDR1 is SGHVS, CDR2 FQNEAQ, per germline. The CDR3 spans 16 residues. The CDR3 sequence is CASSLDGGLTSDTQYF. Looking up the rest from reference TRBV7-8 and TRBJ2-3 gives the full variable domain: GAGVSQSPRYKVAKRGQDVALRCDPISGHVSLFWYQQALGQGPEFLTYFQNEAQLDKSGLPSDRFFAERPEGSVSTLKIQRTQQEDSAVYLCASSLDGGLTSDTQYFGPGTRLTVL.

This chain joins TRBV7-3 and TRBJ2-2; the TCRdb call, TRBD2, lacks DNA for checking. The germline gives CDR1 SGHTA, CDR2 FQGTGA. This CDR3 region has 14 residues. The CDR3 protein is CASRRAGDPGELFF.

The V gene is TRBV29-1, the J gene TRBJ2-3. The CDR3 totals 12 residues. CDR1 is SQVTM, CDR2 ANQGSEA, per germline. CDR3 sequence: CSVDRLEDTQYF.

This chain connects TRBV6-5 to TRBJ2-5; absent DNA, TCRdb's TRBD1 call cannot be checked. Germline V gene data show CDR1 as MNHEY and CDR2 as SVGAGI. The CDR3 totals 14 residues. CDR3 region: CASAEVQGRETQYF.

This CDR3 is CASSLPITQETQYF. V gene TRBV7-3 combines with J gene TRBJ2-5. CDR3 length: 14 amino acids. Germline V gene data show CDR1 as SGHTA and CDR2 as FQGTGA.

The chain employs TRBV12-3 or TRBV12-4 and TRBJ1-1; TCRdb gives TRBD1 as the D gene, but with no DNA this cannot be confirmed. The CDR3 sequence is 14 residues long. CDR3 sequence reads: CASSFPGGNTEAFF.

The rearrangement links TRBV19 to TRBJ2-2; absent DNA, TCRdb's TRBD1 call cannot be checked. CDR3 length: 15 residues. Germline V gene data show CDR1 as LNHDA and CDR2 as SQIVND (reference sequence). This CDR3 is CASTEGAMNTGELFF. The whole variable domain, filled in from reference TRBV19 and TRBJ2-2, reads DGGITQSPKYLFRKEGQNVTLSCEQNLNHDAMYWYRQDPGQGLRLIYYSQIVNDFQKGDIAEGYSVSREKKESFPLTVTSAQKNPTAFYLCASTEGAMNTGELFFGEGSRLTVL.

The V and J genes are TRBV6-4 and TRBJ2-3; TCRdb's D call, TRBD1, is unchecked because there is no DNA. Germline V gene data show CDR1 as MRHNA and CDR2 as SNTAGT. The CDR3 contains 14 residues. The CDR3 loop reads CASSDSRGADTQYF.

The J gene is TRBJ2-5, the V gene TRBV10-2; TCRdb names TRBD2, which stays unverified in the absence of DNA. Germline values: CDR1 WSHSY, CDR2 SAAADI. CDR3 length equals 15 residues. CDR3 amino acids: CASSDFDREGETQYF.

CDR3 sequence: CSVEDPTGGLEQYF. The chain links TRBV29-1 to TRBJ2-7; checking the TCRdb D call of TRBD1 is not possible without DNA. Germline V CDR1 and CDR2: SQVTM, ANQGSEA. CDR3 size: 14 residues.

The J gene is TRBJ1-2, the V gene TRBV19. This CDR3 spans 14 amino acids. Per germline, CDR1 LNHDA and CDR2 SQIVND (reference sequence). CDR3 sequence reads: CASTPWHALSGYTF.

The chain links TRBV29-1 to TRBJ1-5; there is no DNA to check the TCRdb D call of TRBD1. This CDR3 is 14 amino acids long. From germline, CDR1 is SQVTM and CDR2 ANQGSEA. CDR3 protein: CSVSDRGNNQPQHF.

J is TRBJ2-7 and V is TRBV7-9; TCRdb's assignment of TRBD1 cannot be checked, as there is no DNA. Germline V gene data show CDR1 as SEHNR and CDR2 as FQNEAQ (reference sequence). The CDR3 spans 16 residues. The CDR3 region is CASSSGAGGLALEQYF.

V and J are TRBV30 and TRBJ2-1; the D call of TRBD1 rests on TCRdb alone, since no DNA is present to check it. The CDR3 loop spans 11 amino acids. Per germline, CDR1 GTSNPN and CDR2 SVGIG (reference sequence). This chain's CDR3 is CAWSVGQGKFF.

The CDR3 is CASSLDRADTQYF. The chain uses TRBV7-2 and TRBJ2-3. Germline V CDR1 and CDR2: SGHTA, FQGNSA. The CDR3 totals 13 residues.